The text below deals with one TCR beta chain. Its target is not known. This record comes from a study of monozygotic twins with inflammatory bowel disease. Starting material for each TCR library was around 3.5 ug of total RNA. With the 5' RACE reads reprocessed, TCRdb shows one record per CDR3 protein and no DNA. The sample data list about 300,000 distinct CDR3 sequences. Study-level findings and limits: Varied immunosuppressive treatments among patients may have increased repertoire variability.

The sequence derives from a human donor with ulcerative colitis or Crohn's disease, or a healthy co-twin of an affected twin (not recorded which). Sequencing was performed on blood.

The CDR3: CASSYSFQGTEAFF. The chain links TRBV6-5 to TRBJ1-1; there is no DNA to check the TCRdb D call of TRBD1. The CDR3 covers 14 residues. Germline values: CDR1 MNHEY, CDR2 SVGAGI.